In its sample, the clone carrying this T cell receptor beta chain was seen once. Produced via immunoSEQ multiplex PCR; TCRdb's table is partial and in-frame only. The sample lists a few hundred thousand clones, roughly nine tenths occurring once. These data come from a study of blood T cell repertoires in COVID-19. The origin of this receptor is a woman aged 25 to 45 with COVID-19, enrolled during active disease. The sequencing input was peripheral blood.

The CDR3 sequence is CASSYDRAVEQFF. CDR3 bases: TGTGCCAGCAGTTACGACAGGGCGGTTGAGCAGTTCTTC. This chain uses TRBV6-2 or TRBV6-3 with TRBJ2-1, with TRBD1 matching 7 bases. This CDR3 spans 13 amino acids. Germline assignment: CDR1 MNHEY and CDR2 SVGEGT. With 2 bases clipped from V and 9 bases from J, the junction kept 4 bases outside the gene matches.